The 29 T cell receptor beta chains listed next were all sequenced from one sample in a study of cytomegalovirus exposure and HLA in healthy donors. The PCR was carried out with 60 Vbeta primers and 13 Jbeta primers. The repertoire was sequenced with immunoSEQ multiplex PCR; TCRdb's copy has only in-frame clones and lacks some. This table lists 90,000 to 130,000 clones. Sequencing was done on a sample of PBMCs. These TCRs come from a man aged 30 to 45 in good health and CMV-seronegative.

This sequence joins TRBV7-8 and TRBJ1-5, with TRBD1 as a possible D gene (6 bases). CDR1 and CDR2 (germline): SGHVS, FQNEAQ. V shed 5 bases and J shed 4 bases, with 9 bases lying between them. CDR3 length: 13 amino acids. The chain's CDR3 is CASSTDRNQPQHF. Here the CDR3 DNA reads TGTGCCAGCAGCACGGACAGAAATCAGCCCCAGCATTTT.

The chain combines TRBV11-3 with TRBJ2-5; D might be TRBD1 or TRBD2, each matching 5 bases. Matching the DNA end better, TRBJ2-7 makes the J call doubtful. CDR1 and CDR2 from the germline V gene are SGHNT and YENEEA. The CDR3 has 13 residues. The DNA of the CDR3 is TGTGCCAGCAGCTTAGAGGGGGACTACGAGCAGTACTTC. It codes for CASSLEGDYEQYF.

The chain is built from TRBV19 and TRBJ2-5, with TRBD1 identical over 7 bases. With V trimmed by 6 bases and J by 1 base, 2 bases remained unmatched. Germline CDR1 is LNHDA and CDR2 is SQIVND (reference sequence). This CDR3 has 13 amino acids. The CDR3 loop is CASSGQVQETQYF. DNA of the CDR3: TGTGCCAGTAGCGGACAGGTCCAAGAGACCCAGTACTTC.

The chain is built from TRBV7-2 and TRBJ1-5, with D hard to call. Trimming removed 2 bases at V and 2 bases at J, with 10 bases between. The germline gives CDR1 SGHTA, CDR2 FQGNSA. This CDR3 region has 15 residues. For the CDR3, the DNA is TGTGCCAGCAGCTTAATGAGTGGAGGCAATCAGCCCCAGCATTTT. It specifies CASSLMSGGNQPQHF.

The V and J genes are TRBV5-1 and TRBJ2-1; D may be TRBD2 (6 bases). The CDR3 totals 15 residues. V lost 0 bases and J 0 bases, leaving 7 bases between the germline ends. Germline CDR1 reads SGHRS; CDR2 reads YFSETQ. The CDR3 DNA reads as TGCGCCAGCAGCTTGGGCGGGGCCTCCTACAATGAGCAGTTCTTC. Residues: CASSLGGASYNEQFF.

The chain recombines TRBV6-1 with TRBJ1-6; TRBD1 matches 9 bases. The CDR3 has 18 residues. CDR1 and CDR2 from the germline V gene are MNHNS and SASEGT. The V gene end was trimmed by 1 base and the J gene end by 7 bases; junction bases not matched to a gene: 11. The CDR3 sequence: CASSEVVFGTGNNSPLHF. The CDR3 coding sequence is TGTGCCAGCAGTGAAGTGGTCTTCGGGACAGGGAACAATTCACCCCTCCACTTT.

The rearrangement uses TRBV10-3 and TRBJ2-7, with 7 positions matching TRBD1. Germline CDR1 ENHRY, CDR2 SYGVKD. V shed 6 bases and J 4 bases; nucleotides not matched to a gene: 6. This CDR3 has 13 amino acids. CDR3 DNA: TGTGCCATCAGACAGGGGTCGATATACGAGCAGTACTTC. Translation: CAIRQGSIYEQYF.

The chain couples TRBV5-5 to TRBJ2-2; D may be TRBD2 (6 bases). The V end was cut by 1 base, the J end by 6 bases, with 13 bases between. Looked up from germline, CDR1 is SGHKS and CDR2 is YYEKEE (reference sequence). This CDR3 contains 15 residues. The CDR3 region has the DNA TGTGCCAGCAGCTTGATAGCGGTAGGGGCCGGGGAGCTGTTTTTT. This gives the protein CASSLIAVGAGELFF.

V gene TRBV6-5 combines with J gene TRBJ2-3; D uncertain. The CDR3 covers 12 residues. Germline CDR1 reads MNHEY; CDR2 reads SVGAGI. Trimming cost V 0 bases and J 7 bases, with 5 bases left between them. The CDR3 DNA sequence: TGTGCCAGCAGTTACTCGGGCTATACGCAGTATTTT. This gives the protein CASSYSGYTQYF.

This sequence joins TRBV19 and TRBJ2-1; 15 nucleotides match TRBD2. This CDR3 spans 16 amino acids. Germline loops: CDR1 LNHDA, CDR2 SQIVND (reference sequence). The V gene end was trimmed by 5 bases and the J gene end by 7 bases; junction bases not matched to a gene: 6. DNA of the CDR3: TGTGCCAGTAGTTTCCGGACTAGCGGGGGGGGAAATGAGCAGTTCTTC. Translation gives CASSFRTSGGGNEQFF.

This chain joins TRBV18 and TRBJ1-3, with a possible D match to TRBD1 (5 bases). Trimming stripped 4 bases from V and 8 bases from J, with 12 bases between. CDR3 length: 13 residues. In germline, CDR1 is KGHSH, CDR2 LQKENI. CDR3 loop: CASSLNGADTIYF. As DNA, the CDR3 is TGTGCCAGCTCACTTAATGGGGCGGACACCATATATTTT. The full variable domain, rest sourced from reference TRBV18 and TRBJ1-3, is NAGVMQNPRHLVRRRGQEARLRCSPMKGHSHVYWYRQLPEEGLKFMVYLQKENIIDESGMPKERFSAEFPKEGPSILRIQQVVRGDSAAYFCASSLNGADTIYFGEGSWLTVV.

The J gene is TRBJ2-1, the V gene TRBV11-2; possible D gene TRBD2, 5 bases. Germline V gene lookup returns CDR1 SGHAT and CDR2 FQNNGV. This CDR3 contains 16 residues. V was pared by 0 bases and J by 4 bases, with 13 bases between. The DNA for the CDR3 is TGTGCCAGCAGCTTAGAATGGGGAGTTCGTTACAATGAGCAGTTCTTC. Its translation: CASSLEWGVRYNEQFF.

The chain couples TRBV19 to TRBJ2-7; 9 nucleotides match TRBD1. V shed 10 bases, J shed 6 bases, and the junction held 13 bases outside the gene matches. The CDR3 has 14 residues. The germline V gene has CDR1 LNHDA and CDR2 SQIVND (reference sequence). The CDR3: CAIRPGQGSCEQYF. The CDR3 DNA follows: TGTGCCATTCGCCCGGGACAGGGCTCGTGCGAGCAGTACTTC.

The rearrangement links TRBV7-8 to TRBJ1-4; perhaps TRBD1 as D (5 bases). The V end was cut by 6 bases, the J end by 7 bases, with 18 bases between. Germline CDR1 reads SGHVS; CDR2 reads FQNEAQ. This CDR3 is 15 amino acids long. Here the CDR3 reads CASSGGRGISEKLFF. The CDR3 bases are TGTGCCAGCAGTGGAGGGAGGGGAATCAGTGAAAAACTGTTTTTT.

Comments on this clone: This likely comes from a read error, as the CDR3 has no conserved phenylalanine or tryptophan at its end. It is unclear where the CDR3 begins or ends on the DNA, so no DNA is shown, and the CDR3 is as TCRdb lists it. The chain has TRBV15 and TRBJ1-2; the table's D call of TRBD1 was not tested on the DNA. A total of 11 residues make up the CDR3, ends included. From germline, CDR1 is LNHNV and CDR2 YYDKDF (reference sequence). The CDR3 reads CATSRDDSISH.

The V and J genes are TRBV27 and TRBJ1-1, with unresolved D. V shed 4 bases and J shed 2 bases, with 2 bases lying between them. CDR3 length: 11 amino acids. From germline, CDR1 is MNHEY and CDR2 SMNVEV (reference sequence). The CDR3 protein is CASSSNTEAFF. CDR3 DNA sequence: TGTGCCAGCAGTTCAAACACTGAAGCTTTCTTT.

V and J are TRBV6-1 and TRBJ1-1, with 8 bases matching TRBD1. CDR3 length: 12 residues. Germline trimming cut 6 bases from V and 8 bases from J; bases unmatched to any gene: 5. Germline CDR1 reads MNHNS; CDR2 reads SASEGT. CDR3 loop: CASRGTGEEAFF. The CDR3, as DNA: TGTGCCAGCAGGGGGACAGGTGAAGAAGCTTTCTTT.

The rearrangement uses TRBV25-1 and TRBJ1-2; no clear D. Per the germline V gene, CDR1 is MGHDK and CDR2 is SYGVNS. The CDR3 extends over 13 amino acids. Deletions cut 4 bases from V and 7 bases from J, with 13 bases between. The CDR3 spells CASSVSRLGGYTF. In nucleotides, the CDR3 is TGTGCCAGCAGTGTTAGCCGATTGGGTGGCTACACCTTC.

The chain has TRBV2 and TRBJ2-5; a possible D gene is TRBD1 (5 bases). The DNA end favors TRBJ2-7, so the J call may be wrong. The CDR3 extends over 16 amino acids. The germline gives CDR1 SNHLY, CDR2 FYNNEI. The CDR3 reads CASSELDTTFWNEQYF. The DNA for the CDR3 is TGTGCCAGCAGTGAATTGGACACCACTTTTTGGAACGAGCAGTACTTC.

This chain connects TRBV7-9 to TRBJ1-1; TRBD1 might be the D (5 bases). Germline-derived CDR1 and CDR2 are SEHNR and FQNEAQ (reference sequence). V shed 6 bases and J shed 4 bases, with 15 bases lying between them. The CDR3 contains 14 residues. CDR3: CASSSFQGSTEAFF. The DNA of the CDR3 is TGTGCCAGCAGTTCATTTCAGGGTAGCACTGAAGCTTTCTTT.

The chain uses TRBV5-4 and TRBJ2-5, with 11 bases identical to TRBD1. The closer fit of TRBJ2-7 to the DNA end suggests the J call may be wrong. Germline V gives CDR1 SGHNT, CDR2 YYREEE (reference sequence). The CDR3 extends over 15 amino acids. This CDR3 is CASSEGQGATYEQYF. CDR3 in DNA: TGTGCCAGCAGCGAAGGACAGGGGGCGACCTACGAGCAGTACTTC.

This chain joins TRBV10-3 and TRBJ2-5, with D uncertain. In germline, CDR1 is ENHRY, CDR2 SYGVKD. This CDR3 spans 12 amino acids. V was trimmed by 6 bases and J by 0 bases, leaving 5 bases between them. CDR3 in DNA: TGTGCCATCAGCTCCTACCAAGAGACCCAGTACTTC. It yields the protein CAISSYQETQYF.

The chain employs TRBV19 and TRBJ2-3; 9 positions agree with TRBD1. Trimming removed 6 bases from V and 1 base from J; junction bases left unmatched: 2. This CDR3 has 14 amino acids. Germline values: CDR1 LNHDA, CDR2 SQIVND (reference sequence). The CDR3 sequence: CASRRTGGTDTQYF. As DNA, the CDR3 is TGTGCCAGTAGACGGACAGGGGGCACAGATACGCAGTATTTT.

CDR3 DNA sequence: TGTGCCAGCAGACCTATGGGGGGGGTCACAGATACGCAGTATTTT. Translation gives CASRPMGGVTDTQYF. The chain couples TRBV14 to TRBJ2-3, with 7 bases matching TRBD2. Trimming removed 6 bases from V and 2 bases from J; junction bases left unmatched: 8. Looked up from germline, CDR1 is SGHDN and CDR2 is FVKESK. This CDR3 is 15 amino acids long.

The genes are TRBV4-3 and TRBJ1-2; no clear D gene. The germline V gene encodes CDR1 LGHNA and CDR2 YSLEER. This CDR3 contains 14 residues. The V and J ends lost 0 bases and 8 bases respectively, with 13 bases between them. Here the CDR3 DNA reads TGCGCCAGCAGCCAAGAGAGAGGGTTGGGGGGCTACACCTTC. This gives the protein CASSQERGLGGYTF.

The V gene is TRBV5-1, the J gene TRBJ1-2; 10 bases agree with TRBD1. This CDR3 contains 15 residues. The germline V gene encodes CDR1 SGHRS and CDR2 YFSETQ. Trimming at V came to 0 bases and at J to 7 bases, leaving 6 bases not matched to a gene. The CDR3 region has the DNA TGCGCCAGCAGCTTGGCGACAGGGGGCACCGGTGGCTACACCTTC. Protein sequence: CASSLATGGTGGYTF.

Remarks on this clone: Other DNA sequences of this sample code for an identical CDR3. The rearrangement links TRBV5-5 to TRBJ1-5, with no clear D. The CDR3 totals 15 residues. V was cut by 1 base and J by 2 bases, with 10 bases left in between. Germline values: CDR1 SGHKS, CDR2 YYEKEE (reference sequence). In DNA, the CDR3 is TGTGCCAGCAGCTTGCCGGGATTCGGCAATCAGCCCCAGCATTTT. Protein sequence: CASSLPGFGNQPQHF.

The chain joins TRBV7-8 to TRBJ2-3; 9 bases align to TRBD1. CDR1 and CDR2 from the germline V gene are SGHVS and FQNEAQ. The V gene end was trimmed by 5 bases and the J gene end by 2 bases; junction bases not matched to a gene: 2. The CDR3 covers 14 residues. The CDR3 nucleotides read TGTGCCAGCAGCCCACAGGGGGCCACAGATACGCAGTATTTT. It specifies CASSPQGATDTQYF.

This chain links TRBV7-2 with TRBJ2-3, with 13 bases lining up with TRBD2. V lost 3 bases, J lost 0 bases, and 9 bases stayed unmatched. Per germline, CDR1 SGHTA and CDR2 FQGNSA. This CDR3 has 19 residues. CDR3 amino acids: CASSFPQTSGGSSTDTQYF. Here the CDR3 DNA reads TGTGCCAGCAGCTTCCCTCAGACTAGCGGGGGGTCTAGCACAGATACGCAGTATTTT. The full variable domain, completed using reference TRBV7-2 and TRBJ2-3, is GAGVSQSPSNKVTEKGKDVELRCDPISGHTALYWYRQSLGQGLEFLIYFQGNSAPDKSGLPSDRFSAERTGGSVSTLTIQRTQQEDSAVYLCASSFPQTSGGSSTDTQYFGPGTRLTVL.